This TCR beta chain was obtained from a study of T-cell memory formation after mild COVID-19. Per germline, CDR1 KGHSH and CDR2 LQKENI. The CDR3 has 14 residues. V was shortened by 0 bases and J by 3 bases, with 8 bases between the two germline ends. Overall study findings and caveats: The main location of contracting CD4+ clones was CM and EM, and that of contracting CD8+ clones was EMRA. Memory from before infection featured some responding clones, which suggests cross-reactive memory joined.

This clonotype was observed a handful of times. Its target is unknown. Constant-segment primers and 5'RACE yielded cDNA libraries for TCR alpha and TCR beta, each carrying sample barcodes and UMIs. TCRdb recomputed calls from the 5' RACE reads with MiXCR, one row per CDR3 protein. The data show approximately 580,000 distinct CDR3 sequences, with around 20% seen just once and 12% held by the top ten. The V gene is TRBV18, the J gene TRBJ2-5; D is uncertain. The sample comprised PBMCs or a T cell subset sorted from them (not recorded which). This receptor was obtained from an adult woman who had mild COVID-19 (a few samples of this study predate the infection). Cell type and time point are not known. CDR3 region: CASSPPLEEETQYF. In nucleotides, the CDR3 is TGTGCCAGCTCACCACCGTTAGAAGAAGAGACCCAGTACTTC.